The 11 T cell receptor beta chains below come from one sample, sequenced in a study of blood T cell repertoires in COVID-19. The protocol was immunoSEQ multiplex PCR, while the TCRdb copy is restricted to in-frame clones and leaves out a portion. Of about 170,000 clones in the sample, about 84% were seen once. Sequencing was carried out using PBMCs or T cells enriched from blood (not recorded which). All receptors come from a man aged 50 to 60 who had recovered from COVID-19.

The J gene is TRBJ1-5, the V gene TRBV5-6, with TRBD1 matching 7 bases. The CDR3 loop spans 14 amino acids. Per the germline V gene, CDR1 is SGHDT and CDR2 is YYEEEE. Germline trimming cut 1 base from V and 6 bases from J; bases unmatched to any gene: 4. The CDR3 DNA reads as TGTGCCAGCAGCTTGAAGGGGGCACGTCAGCCCCAGCATTTT. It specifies CASSLKGARQPQHF.

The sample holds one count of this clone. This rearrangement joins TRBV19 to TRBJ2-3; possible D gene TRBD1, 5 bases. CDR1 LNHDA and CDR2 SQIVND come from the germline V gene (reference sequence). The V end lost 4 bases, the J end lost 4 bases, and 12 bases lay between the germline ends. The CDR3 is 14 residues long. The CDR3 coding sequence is TGTGCCAGTAGTAAGGGGCGTTGGGCAGATACGCAGTATTTT. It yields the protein CASSKGRWADTQYF.

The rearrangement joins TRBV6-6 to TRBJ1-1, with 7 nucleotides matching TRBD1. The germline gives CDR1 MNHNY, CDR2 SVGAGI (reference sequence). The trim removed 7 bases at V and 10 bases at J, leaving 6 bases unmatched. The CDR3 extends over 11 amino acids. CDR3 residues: CASTNQGGAFF. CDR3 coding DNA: TGTGCCAGCACGAACCAGGGGGGAGCTTTCTTT.

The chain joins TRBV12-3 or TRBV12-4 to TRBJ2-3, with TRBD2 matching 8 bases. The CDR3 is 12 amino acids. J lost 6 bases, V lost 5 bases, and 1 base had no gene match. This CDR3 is CASSTGGDTQYF. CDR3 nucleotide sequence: TGTGCCAGCAGTACGGGGGGGGATACGCAGTATTTT.

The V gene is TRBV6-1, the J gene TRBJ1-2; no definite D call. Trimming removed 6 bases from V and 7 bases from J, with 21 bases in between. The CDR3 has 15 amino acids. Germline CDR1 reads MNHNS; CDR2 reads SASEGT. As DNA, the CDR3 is TGTGCCAGCAGGTCGGGAGCCGGGGATTTAGTTGGCTACACCTTC. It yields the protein CASRSGAGDLVGYTF.

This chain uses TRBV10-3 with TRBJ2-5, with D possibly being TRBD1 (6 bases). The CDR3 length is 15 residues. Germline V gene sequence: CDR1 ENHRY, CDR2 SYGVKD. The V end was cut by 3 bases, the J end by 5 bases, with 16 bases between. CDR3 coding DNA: TGTGCCATCAGTGAATTTACTGGGGGCAAGGAGACCCAGTACTTC. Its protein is CAISEFTGGKETQYF.

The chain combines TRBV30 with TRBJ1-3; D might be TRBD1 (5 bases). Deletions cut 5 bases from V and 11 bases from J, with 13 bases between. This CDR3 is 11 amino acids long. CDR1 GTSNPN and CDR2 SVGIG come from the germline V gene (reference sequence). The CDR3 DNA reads TGTGCCTGGGTTAGGGCGGGACCCATATATTTT. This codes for CAWVRAGPIYF.

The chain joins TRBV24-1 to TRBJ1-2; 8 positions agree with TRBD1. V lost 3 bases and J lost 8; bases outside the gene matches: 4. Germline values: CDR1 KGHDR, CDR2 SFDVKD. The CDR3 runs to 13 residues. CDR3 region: CATSDDRGRGYTF. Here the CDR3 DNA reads TGTGCCACCAGTGATGACAGGGGTCGCGGCTACACCTTC.

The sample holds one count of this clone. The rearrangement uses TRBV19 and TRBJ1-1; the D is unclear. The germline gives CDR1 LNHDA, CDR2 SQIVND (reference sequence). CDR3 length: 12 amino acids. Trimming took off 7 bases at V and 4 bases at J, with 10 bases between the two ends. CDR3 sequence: CASTSLSTEAFF. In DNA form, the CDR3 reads TGTGCCAGTACCAGTCTTTCCACTGAAGCTTTCTTT.

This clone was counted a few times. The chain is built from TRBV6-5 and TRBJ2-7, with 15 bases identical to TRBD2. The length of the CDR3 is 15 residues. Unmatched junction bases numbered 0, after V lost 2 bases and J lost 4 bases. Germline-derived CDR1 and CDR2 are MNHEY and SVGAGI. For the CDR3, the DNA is TGTGCCAGCAGTTACGGACTAGCGGGGGGGTACGAGCAGTACTTC. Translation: CASSYGLAGGYEQYF.

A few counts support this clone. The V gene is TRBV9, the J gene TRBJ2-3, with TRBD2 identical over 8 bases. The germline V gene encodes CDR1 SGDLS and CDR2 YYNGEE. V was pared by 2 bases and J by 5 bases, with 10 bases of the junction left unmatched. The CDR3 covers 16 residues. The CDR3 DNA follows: TGTGCCAGCAGCGTCCGGGTTAGCGGGGCTGAAGATACGCAGTATTTT. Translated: CASSVRVSGAEDTQYF.